This TCR beta chain was sequenced for a study of cytomegalovirus exposure and HLA in healthy donors (dated by TCRdb to the late 2010s). Regarding the research as a whole: The roughly 670 repertoires of the first cohort and the 120 or so validation repertoires were produced on the same platform, according to a later analysis. The study was designed to test whether signatures of past pathogen exposure could be identified by cataloging public T cell receptors. Along with the roughly 670-subject first cohort, a separate validation cohort of approximately 110 different subjects was used. The study combined high-throughput TCR immunosequencing, statistical association of individual TCRs with disease status, and machine learning to predict cytomegalovirus infection status.

The donors were included in the validation cohort of approximately 120 subjects, a group kept apart from the approximately 670-subject first cohort. Points the paper makes about the study in general: The authors suggested that the approach could potentially be generalized to other disease states and immunological phenotypes. Subsequent analysis determined that TCRs grouped into clusters in the first cohort also showed a tendency toward co-occurrence across the approximately 110 validation repertoires, and 85% to 95% of cluster scores exceeded 0. The study gave a list of roughly 150 TCR beta chains associated with cytomegalovirus. Most TCR sequences were observed very rarely across donors, whereas some public TCRs were present in many individuals. Three of the identified cytomegalovirus-associated TCR beta chains were confirmed in vitro to be specific for cytomegalovirus antigens. In both the original and validation cohorts, the classifier was reported to diagnose cytomegalovirus status with high specificity and sensitivity. The validation cohort had no HLA typing available for a later analysis, so co-occurrence within that cohort was assessed over all 130 or so repertoires.

Library generation was performed with the immunoSEQ multiplex PCR assay. The authors' pipeline ran thus. A statistical classification framework was developed to diagnose cytomegalovirus status using the catalog of TCR beta chain sequences. The table was pulled from immuneACCESS by TCRdb, which kept in-frame rearrangements only. Such tables lose some clones; where checked, under half of the loss comes from unresolved V genes, and the rest has no known cause. D and trimming were read from the DNA, whereas the V and J calls and clone size are those reported in that table. Recorded for this sample are under 100,000 clones; 90% to 95% of them occurred a single time. The ten largest account for 0.69% of the sample. CDR1 SGHRS and CDR2 YFSETQ were looked up in the germline V gene. The CDR3 measures 14 amino acids from cysteine to phenylalanine. Only the CDR3 DNA stays, 42 bases, in frame from base 1. Germline trimming: 2 bases from V, 7 bases from J; junction bases outside gene matches: 8.

Concerning this clone: This clone's antigen is unknown. The input lacks base qualities; no much larger clone sits a single base away.

This clonotype was obtained from a woman younger than 35 in good health and CMV-seronegative. The sequencing input was PBMCs. This receptor chain uses TRBV5-1 and TRBJ1-2, with 7 bases in between that match TRBD1. The CDR3 region reads CASSFNQGQRGYTF. The nucleotide sequence reads as follows: TGCGCCAGCAGCTTTAACCAGGGACAGCGTGGCTACACCTTC. This CDR3, with the reference TRBV5-1 and TRBJ1-2 proteins standing in past its ends, gives the full variable domain KAGVTQTPRYLIKTRGQQVTLSCSPISGHRSVSWYQQTPGQGLQFLFEYFSETQRNKGNFPGRFSGRQFSNSRSEMNVSTLELGDSALYLCASSFNQGQRGYTFGSGTRLTVV.